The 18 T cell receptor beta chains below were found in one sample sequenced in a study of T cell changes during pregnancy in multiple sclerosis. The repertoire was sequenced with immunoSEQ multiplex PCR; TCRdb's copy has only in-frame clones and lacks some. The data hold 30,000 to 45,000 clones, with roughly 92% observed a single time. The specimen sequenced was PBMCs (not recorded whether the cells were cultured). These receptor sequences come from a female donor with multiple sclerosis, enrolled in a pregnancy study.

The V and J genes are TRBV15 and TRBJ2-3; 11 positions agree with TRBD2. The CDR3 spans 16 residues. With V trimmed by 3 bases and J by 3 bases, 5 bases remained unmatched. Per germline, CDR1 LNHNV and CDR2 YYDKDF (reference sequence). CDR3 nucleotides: TGTGCCACCAGCAGTACCGGGACTAGCGGTACAGATACGCAGTATTTT. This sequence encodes CATSSTGTSGTDTQYF.

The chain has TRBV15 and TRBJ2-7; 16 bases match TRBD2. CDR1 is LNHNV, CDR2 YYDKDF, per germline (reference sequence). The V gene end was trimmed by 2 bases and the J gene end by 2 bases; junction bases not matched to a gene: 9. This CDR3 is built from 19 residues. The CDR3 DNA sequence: TGTGCCACCAGCAGAAGTTCCGGGACTAGCGGGAGGGGAACCTACGAGCAGTACTTC. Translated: CATSRSSGTSGRGTYEQYF.

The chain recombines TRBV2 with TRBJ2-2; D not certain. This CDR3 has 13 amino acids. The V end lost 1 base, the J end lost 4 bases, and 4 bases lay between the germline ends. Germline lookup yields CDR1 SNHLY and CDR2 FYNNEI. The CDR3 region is CASSEEATGELFF. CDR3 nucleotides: TGTGCCAGCAGTGAAGAGGCCACCGGGGAGCTGTTTTTT.

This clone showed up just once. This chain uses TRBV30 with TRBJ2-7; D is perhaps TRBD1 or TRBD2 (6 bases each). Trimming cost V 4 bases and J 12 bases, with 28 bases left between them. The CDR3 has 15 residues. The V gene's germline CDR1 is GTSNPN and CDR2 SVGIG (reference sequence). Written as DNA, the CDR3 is TGTGCCTGGAACCCAGGTATGGGTACCGGTTGGGGGGCGTACTTC. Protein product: CAWNPGMGTGWGAYF.

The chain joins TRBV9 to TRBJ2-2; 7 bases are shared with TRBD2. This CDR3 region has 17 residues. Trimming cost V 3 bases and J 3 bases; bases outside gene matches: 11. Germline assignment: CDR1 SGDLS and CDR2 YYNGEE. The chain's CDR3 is CASSALVASGYTGELFF. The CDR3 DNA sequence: TGTGCCAGCAGCGCCCTGGTGGCTAGCGGATACACCGGGGAGCTGTTTTTT.

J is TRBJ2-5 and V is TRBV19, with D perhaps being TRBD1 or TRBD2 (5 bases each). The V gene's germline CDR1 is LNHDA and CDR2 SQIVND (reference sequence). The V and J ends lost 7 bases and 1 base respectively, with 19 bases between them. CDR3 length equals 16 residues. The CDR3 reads CASNHRDPNPQETQYF. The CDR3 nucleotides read TGTGCCAGTAATCACCGGGACCCGAATCCCCAAGAGACCCAGTACTTC. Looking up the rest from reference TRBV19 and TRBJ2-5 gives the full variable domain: DGGITQSPKYLFRKEGQNVTLSCEQNLNHDAMYWYRQDPGQGLRLIYYSQIVNDFQKGDIAEGYSVSREKKESFPLTVTSAQKNPTAFYLCASNHRDPNPQETQYFGPGTRLLVL.

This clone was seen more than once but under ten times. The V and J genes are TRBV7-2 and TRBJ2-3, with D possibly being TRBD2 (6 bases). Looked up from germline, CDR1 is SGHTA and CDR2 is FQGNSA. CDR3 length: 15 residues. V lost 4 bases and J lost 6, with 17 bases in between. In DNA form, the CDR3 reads TGTGCCAGCAGCTCCCCCTGGGACTCTCCGGATACGCAGTATTTT. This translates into CASSSPWDSPDTQYF.

The CDR3 sequence is CASSYRASGANVLTF. CDR3 DNA: TGTGCCAGCAGTTACAGGGCCTCTGGGGCCAACGTCCTGACTTTC. The chain carries TRBV6-6 and TRBJ2-6; D is uncertain. This CDR3 comprises 15 residues. Germline V gene data show CDR1 as MNHNY and CDR2 as SVGAGI (reference sequence). V was trimmed by 2 bases and J by 0 bases, leaving 5 bases between them.

The CDR3 coding sequence is TGTGCCAGCAGCTCCCTAGACAGGGGGCGCACAGATACGCAGTATTTT. It codes for CASSSLDRGRTDTQYF. This rearrangement joins TRBV7-9 to TRBJ2-3, with 10 positions matching TRBD1. CDR3 length equals 16 residues. Germline lookup yields CDR1 SEHNR and CDR2 FQNEAQ (reference sequence). V shed 4 bases, J shed 1 base, and the junction held 5 bases outside the gene matches.

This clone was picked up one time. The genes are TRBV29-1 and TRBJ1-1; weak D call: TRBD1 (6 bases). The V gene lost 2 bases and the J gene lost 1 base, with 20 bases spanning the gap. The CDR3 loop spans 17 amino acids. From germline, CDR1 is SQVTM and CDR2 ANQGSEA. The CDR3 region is CSVERSYRAGQNTEAFF. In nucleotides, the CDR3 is TGCAGCGTTGAAAGGAGCTATCGTGCGGGACAGAACACTGAAGCTTTCTTT. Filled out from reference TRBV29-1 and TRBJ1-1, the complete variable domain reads SAVISQKPSRDICQRGTSLTIQCQVDSQVTMMFWYRQQPGQSLTLIATANQGSEATYESGFVIDKFPISRPNLTFSTLTVSNMSPEDSSIYLCSVERSYRAGQNTEAFFGQGTRLTVV.

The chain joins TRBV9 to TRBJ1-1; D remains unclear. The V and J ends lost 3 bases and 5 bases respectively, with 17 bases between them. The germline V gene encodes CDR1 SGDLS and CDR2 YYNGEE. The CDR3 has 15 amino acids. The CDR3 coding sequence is TGTGCCAGCAGCGACGCCTGGGGTGGGAGGACTGAAGCTTTCTTT. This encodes CASSDAWGGRTEAFF.

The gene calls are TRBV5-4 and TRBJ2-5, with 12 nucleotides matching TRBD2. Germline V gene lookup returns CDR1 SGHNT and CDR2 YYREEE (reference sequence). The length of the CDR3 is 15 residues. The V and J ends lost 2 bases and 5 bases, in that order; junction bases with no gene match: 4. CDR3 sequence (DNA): TGTGCCAGCAGCTTAACTCTAGCGGGAGGGGAGACCCAGTACTTC. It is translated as CASSLTLAGGETQYF. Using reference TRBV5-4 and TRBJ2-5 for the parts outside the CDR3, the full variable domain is ETGVTQSPTHLIKTRGQQVTLRCSSQSGHNTVSWYQQALGQGPQFIFQYYREEENGRGNFPPRFSGLQFPNYSSELNVNALELDDSALYLCASSLTLAGGETQYFGPGTRLLVL.

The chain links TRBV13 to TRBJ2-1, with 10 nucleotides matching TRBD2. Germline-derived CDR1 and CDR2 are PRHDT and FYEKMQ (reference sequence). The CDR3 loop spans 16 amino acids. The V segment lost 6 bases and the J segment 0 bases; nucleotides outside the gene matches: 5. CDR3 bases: TGTGCCAGCAGTGCCAGGACTAGCGGCTCCTACAATGAGCAGTTCTTC. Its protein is CASSARTSGSYNEQFF.

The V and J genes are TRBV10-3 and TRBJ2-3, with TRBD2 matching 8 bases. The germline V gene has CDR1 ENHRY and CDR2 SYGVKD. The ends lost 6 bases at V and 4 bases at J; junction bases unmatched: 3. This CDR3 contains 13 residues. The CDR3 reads CAISPGLADTQYF. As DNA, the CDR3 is TGTGCCATCAGCCCGGGACTAGCAGATACGCAGTATTTT.

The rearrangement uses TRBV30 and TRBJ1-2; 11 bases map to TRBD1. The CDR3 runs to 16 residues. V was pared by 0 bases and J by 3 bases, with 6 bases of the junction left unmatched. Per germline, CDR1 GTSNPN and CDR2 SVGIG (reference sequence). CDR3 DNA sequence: TGTGCCTGGAGTGTACGATGGGGACAGGGGGACTATGGCTACACCTTC. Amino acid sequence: CAWSVRWGQGDYGYTF.

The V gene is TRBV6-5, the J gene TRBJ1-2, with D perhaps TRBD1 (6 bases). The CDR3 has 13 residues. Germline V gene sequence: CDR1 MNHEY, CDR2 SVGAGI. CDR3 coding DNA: TGTTTTACGAGCAGGGGAGGCAACTATGGCTACACCTTC. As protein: CFTSRGGNYGYTF.

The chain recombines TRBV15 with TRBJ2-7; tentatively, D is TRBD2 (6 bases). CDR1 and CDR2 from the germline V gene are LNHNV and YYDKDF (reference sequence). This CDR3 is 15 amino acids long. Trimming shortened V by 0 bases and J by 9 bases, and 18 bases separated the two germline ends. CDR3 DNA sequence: TGTGCCACCAGCAGAGACTCCTGGCGGGATTCGGGGCAGTACTTC. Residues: CATSRDSWRDSGQYF.

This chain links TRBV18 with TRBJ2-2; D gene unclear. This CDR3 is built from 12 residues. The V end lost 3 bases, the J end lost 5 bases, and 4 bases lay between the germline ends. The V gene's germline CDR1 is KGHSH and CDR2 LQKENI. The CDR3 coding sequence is TGTGCCAGCTCACCGGCGACCGGGGAGCTGTTTTTT. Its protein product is CASSPATGELFF.